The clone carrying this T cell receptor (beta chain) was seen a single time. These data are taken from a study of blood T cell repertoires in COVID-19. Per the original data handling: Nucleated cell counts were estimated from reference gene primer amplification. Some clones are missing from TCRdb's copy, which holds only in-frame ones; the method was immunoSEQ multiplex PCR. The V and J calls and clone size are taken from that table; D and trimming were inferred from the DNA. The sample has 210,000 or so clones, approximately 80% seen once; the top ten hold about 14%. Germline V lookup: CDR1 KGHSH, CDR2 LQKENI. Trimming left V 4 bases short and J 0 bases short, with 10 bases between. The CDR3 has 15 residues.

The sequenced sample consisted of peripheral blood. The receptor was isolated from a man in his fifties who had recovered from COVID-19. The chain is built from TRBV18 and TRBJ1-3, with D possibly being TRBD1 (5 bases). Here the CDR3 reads CASSQPGNSGNTIYF. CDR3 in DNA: TGTGCCAGCTCACAGCCAGGGAACTCTGGAAACACCATATATTTT.